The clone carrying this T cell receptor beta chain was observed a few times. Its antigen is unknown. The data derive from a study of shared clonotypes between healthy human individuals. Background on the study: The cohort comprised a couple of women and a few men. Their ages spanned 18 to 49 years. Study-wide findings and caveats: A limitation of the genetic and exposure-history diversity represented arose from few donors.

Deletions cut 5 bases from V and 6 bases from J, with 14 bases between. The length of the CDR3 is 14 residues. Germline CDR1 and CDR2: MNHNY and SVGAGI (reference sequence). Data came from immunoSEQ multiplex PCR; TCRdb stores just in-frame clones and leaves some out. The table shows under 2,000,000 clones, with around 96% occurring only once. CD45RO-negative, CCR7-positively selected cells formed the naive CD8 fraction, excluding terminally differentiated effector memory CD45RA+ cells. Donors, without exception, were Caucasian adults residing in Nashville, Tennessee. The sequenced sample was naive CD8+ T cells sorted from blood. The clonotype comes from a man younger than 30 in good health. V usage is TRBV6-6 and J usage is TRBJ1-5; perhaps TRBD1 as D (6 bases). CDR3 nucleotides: TGTGCCAGCAGTCCTTTGGGGGGCGGTCAGCCCCAGCATTTT. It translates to CASSPLGGGQPQHF.